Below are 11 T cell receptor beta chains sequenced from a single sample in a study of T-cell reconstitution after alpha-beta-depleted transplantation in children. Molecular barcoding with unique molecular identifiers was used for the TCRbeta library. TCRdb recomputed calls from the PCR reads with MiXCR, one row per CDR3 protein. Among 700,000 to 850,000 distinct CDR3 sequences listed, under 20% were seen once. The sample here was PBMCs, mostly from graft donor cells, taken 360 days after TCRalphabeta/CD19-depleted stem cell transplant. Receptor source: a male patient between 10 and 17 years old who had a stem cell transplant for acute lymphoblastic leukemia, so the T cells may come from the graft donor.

CDR3 amino acids: CATSDLEKDTQYF. DNA of the CDR3: TGTGCCACCAGTGATTTGGAGAAAGATACGCAGTATTTT. The genes are TRBV24-1 and TRBJ2-3; D call uncertain. This CDR3 has 13 residues. The germline V and J ends were trimmed by 0 bases and 5 bases, with 5 bases remaining between them. Germline CDR1 reads KGHDR; CDR2 reads SFDVKD.

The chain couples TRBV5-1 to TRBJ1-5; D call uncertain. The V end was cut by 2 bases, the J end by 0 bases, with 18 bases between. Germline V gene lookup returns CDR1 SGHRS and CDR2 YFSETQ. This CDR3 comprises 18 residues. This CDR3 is CASSFLPQTTYSNQPQHF. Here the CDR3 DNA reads TGCGCCAGCAGCTTCCTTCCCCAAACAACGTATAGCAATCAGCCCCAGCATTTT.

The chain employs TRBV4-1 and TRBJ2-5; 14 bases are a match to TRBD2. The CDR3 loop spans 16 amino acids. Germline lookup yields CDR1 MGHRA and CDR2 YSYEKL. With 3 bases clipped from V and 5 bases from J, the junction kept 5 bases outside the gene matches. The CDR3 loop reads CASSQRLAGGPETQYF. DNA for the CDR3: TGCGCCAGCAGCCAGAGACTAGCGGGAGGGCCGGAGACCCAGTACTTC.

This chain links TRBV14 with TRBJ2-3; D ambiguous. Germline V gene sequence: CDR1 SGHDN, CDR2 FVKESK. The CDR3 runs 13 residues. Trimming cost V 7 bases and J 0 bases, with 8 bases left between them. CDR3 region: CASKEKSTDTQYF. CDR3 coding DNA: TGTGCCAGCAAGGAAAAGAGCACAGATACGCAGTATTTT.

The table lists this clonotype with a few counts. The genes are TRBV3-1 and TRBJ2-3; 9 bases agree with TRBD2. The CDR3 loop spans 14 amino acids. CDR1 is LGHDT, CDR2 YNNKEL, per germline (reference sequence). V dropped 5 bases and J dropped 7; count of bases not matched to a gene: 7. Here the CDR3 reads CASSDVSGRNTQYF. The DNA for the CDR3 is TGTGCCAGCAGCGACGTTAGCGGGAGAAATACGCAGTATTTT.

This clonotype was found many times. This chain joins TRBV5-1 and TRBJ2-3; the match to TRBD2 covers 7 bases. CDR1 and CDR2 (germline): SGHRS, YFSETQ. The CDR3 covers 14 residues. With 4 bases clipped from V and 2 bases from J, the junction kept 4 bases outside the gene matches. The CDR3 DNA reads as TGCGCCAGCAGCCCCGGGGGGACCACAGATACGCAGTATTTT. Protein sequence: CASSPGGTTDTQYF.

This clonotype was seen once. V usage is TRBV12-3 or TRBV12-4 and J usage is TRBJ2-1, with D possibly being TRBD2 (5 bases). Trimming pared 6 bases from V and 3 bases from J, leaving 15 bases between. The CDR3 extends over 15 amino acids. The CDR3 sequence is CASSHEAGGYNEQFF. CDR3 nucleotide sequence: TGTGCCAGCAGCCACGAGGCGGGCGGCTACAATGAGCAGTTCTTC.

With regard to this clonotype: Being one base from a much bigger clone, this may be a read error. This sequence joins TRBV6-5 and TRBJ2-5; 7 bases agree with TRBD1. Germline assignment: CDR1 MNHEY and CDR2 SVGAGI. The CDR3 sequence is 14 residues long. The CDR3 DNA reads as TGTGCCATCAGTTACATGGACAGGATGGAGACCCAGTACTTC. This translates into CAISYMDRMETQYF.

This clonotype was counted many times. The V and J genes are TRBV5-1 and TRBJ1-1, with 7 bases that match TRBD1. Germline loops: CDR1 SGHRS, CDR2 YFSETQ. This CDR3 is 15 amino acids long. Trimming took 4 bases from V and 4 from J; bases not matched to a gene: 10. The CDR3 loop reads CASSLIYSGGTEAFF. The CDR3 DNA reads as TGCGCCAGCAGCCTGATTTACTCAGGGGGCACTGAAGCTTTCTTT.

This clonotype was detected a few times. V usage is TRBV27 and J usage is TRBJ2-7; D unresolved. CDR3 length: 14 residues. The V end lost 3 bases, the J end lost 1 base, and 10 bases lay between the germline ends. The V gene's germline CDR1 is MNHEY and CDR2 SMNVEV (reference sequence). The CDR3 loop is CASSFLEGSYEQYF. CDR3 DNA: TGTGCCAGCAGTTTCCTCGAAGGGTCCTACGAGCAGTACTTC.

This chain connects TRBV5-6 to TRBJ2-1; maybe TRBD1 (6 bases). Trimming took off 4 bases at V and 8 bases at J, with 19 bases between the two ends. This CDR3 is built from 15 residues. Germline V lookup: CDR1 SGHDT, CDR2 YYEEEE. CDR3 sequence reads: CASSPGPSKGDEQFF. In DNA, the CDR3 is TGTGCCAGCAGCCCCGGACCTAGCAAGGGGGATGAGCAGTTCTTC.